The clone carrying this TCR beta chain turned up a few times. Its antigen is unidentified. Germline V gene lookup returns CDR1 SGHTA and CDR2 FQGNSA. Trimming removed 1 base from V and 0 bases from J, with 11 bases in between. The CDR3 length is 16 residues. This entry belongs to a study of T cell responses to AZD1222 COVID-19 vaccine. Points from the study as a whole: Repertoires were obtained only post-peak T cell response.

Produced via immunoSEQ multiplex PCR; TCRdb's table is partial and in-frame only. The sample shows 100,000 or so clones, around 84% of them seen only once. The TCR was taken from an adult in good health. The chain carries TRBV7-2 and TRBJ2-3; no clear D. The sample was peripheral blood, taken on day 0 of AZD1222 vaccination. CDR3 amino acids: CASSLGRYVSTDTQYF. CDR3 in DNA: TGTGCCAGCAGCTTAGGGCGGTACGTTAGCACAGATACGCAGTATTTT.